These T cell receptor beta chains were read from a single sample in a study of breast tumors, draining lymph nodes, adjacent tissues. TCRdb re-analysed the multiplex PCR reads in MiXCR, keeping a single row per CDR3 protein. The data hold about 80,000 distinct CDR3 sequences, with around 20% observed a single time. The sample comprised axillary lymph node tissue. Receptors originate from a female donor with breast cancer. Some clones in this sample may be carry-over from other donors' samples. The CDR3 runs from the conserved cysteine through the conserved F or W. The order of the fields is V gene, clone size, CDR3 length, J gene, D gene, CDR3 DNA, CDR3 protein. D genes are given only for firm matches. Size tells how often a clone was seen (once, few, many) or the class of an expanded clone, and some rows leave it out.

v_call: TRBV5-6
clone_size: -
cdr3_length: 14
j_call: TRBJ1-2
d_call: -
cdr3_nt: TGTGTCAGCAGCTTGGATGGCAGTACGTATGGCTACACCTTC
cdr3_aa: CVSSLDGSTYGYTF

v_call: TRBV28
clone_size: -
cdr3_length: 14
j_call: TRBJ2-7
d_call: TRBD2
cdr3_nt: TGTGCCAGCATGGGACTAGCGCCATTCTACGAGCAGTACTTC
cdr3_aa: CASMGLAPFYEQYF

v_call: TRBV10-3
clone_size: many
cdr3_length: 15
j_call: TRBJ2-7
d_call: TRBD1
cdr3_nt: TGTGCCATCAGTGAGTCCGGGACAGGGGTAAGTGAGCAGTACTTC
cdr3_aa: CAISESGTGVSEQYF

v_call: TRBV6-1
clone_size: many
cdr3_length: 14
j_call: TRBJ1-6
d_call: -
cdr3_nt: TGTGCCAGCAGTGAAGTCCAGGGTAATTCACCCCTCCACTTT
cdr3_aa: CASSEVQGNSPLHF

v_call: TRBV10-3
clone_size: many
cdr3_length: 14
j_call: TRBJ1-6
d_call: -
cdr3_nt: TGTGCCATCTCAAAAGACACAAATAATTCACCCCTCCACTTT
cdr3_aa: CAISKDTNNSPLHF

v_call: TRBV2
clone_size: many
cdr3_length: 15
j_call: TRBJ1-2
d_call: TRBD1
cdr3_nt: TGTGCCAGCAGTTCTCCCGTCAGGGGGGACTATGGCTACACCTTC
cdr3_aa: CASSSPVRGDYGYTF

v_call: TRBV20-1
clone_size: many
cdr3_length: 13
j_call: TRBJ2-7
d_call: TRBD2
cdr3_nt: TGCAGTGCTAGCCCCCTAGCGGGAGGCGAGCAGTACTTC
cdr3_aa: CSASPLAGGEQYF

v_call: TRBV4-1
clone_size: -
cdr3_length: 16
j_call: TRBJ2-2
d_call: TRBD1
cdr3_nt: TGCGCCAGCAGCTTAGAGTCACCGGGACAGGCCGGGGAGCTGTTTTTT
cdr3_aa: CASSLESPGQAGELFF

v_call: TRBV30
clone_size: few
cdr3_length: 12
j_call: TRBJ1-2
d_call: -
cdr3_nt: TGTGCCTGGAGTGTAGCACTCGCTGGCTACACCTTC
cdr3_aa: CAWSVALAGYTF

v_call: TRBV7-9
clone_size: medium-sized
cdr3_length: 16
j_call: TRBJ2-1
d_call: TRBD1
cdr3_nt: TGTGCCAGCAGGCACAATCTCGGACAGGGGAACAATGAGCAGTTCTTC
cdr3_aa: CASRHNLGQGNNEQFF

v_call: TRBV19
clone_size: many
cdr3_length: 16
j_call: TRBJ2-3
d_call: TRBD2
cdr3_nt: TGTGCCAGTAAGAGGGGACTAGCGGGAGCCGGAGATACGCAGTATTTT
cdr3_aa: CASKRGLAGAGDTQYF

v_call: TRBV5-1
clone_size: many
cdr3_length: 15
j_call: TRBJ2-7
d_call: -
cdr3_nt: TGCGCCAGCAGCTTTACCTCCGGGCTGCCCTACGAGCAGTACTTC
cdr3_aa: CASSFTSGLPYEQYF

v_call: TRBV6-2/TRBV6-3
clone_size: many
cdr3_length: 11
j_call: TRBJ1-4
d_call: -
cdr3_nt: TGTGCCAGCGGGTATGGTGAAAAACTGTTTTTT
cdr3_aa: CASGYGEKLFF

v_call: TRBV6-5
clone_size: many
cdr3_length: 14
j_call: TRBJ1-3
d_call: -
cdr3_nt: TGTGCCAGCAGTCCCGACGCGTCTGGAAACACCATATATTTT
cdr3_aa: CASSPDASGNTIYF

v_call: TRBV2
clone_size: many
cdr3_length: 15
j_call: TRBJ2-6
d_call: -
cdr3_nt: TGTGCCAGCAGTGTCGACCGCTCTGGGGCCAACGTCCTGACTTTC
cdr3_aa: CASSVDRSGANVLTF

v_call: TRBV28
clone_size: -
cdr3_length: 15
j_call: TRBJ2-7
d_call: TRBD1
cdr3_nt: TGTGCCAGCAGCCGAAGGGACAGAGGGTATTACGAGCAGTACTTC
cdr3_aa: CASSRRDRGYYEQYF

v_call: TRBV5-4
clone_size: many
cdr3_length: 13
j_call: TRBJ1-5
d_call: TRBD1
cdr3_nt: TGTGCCAGCAGCCCGGACAGGGATCGGCCCCAGCATTTT
cdr3_aa: CASSPDRDRPQHF

v_call: TRBV7-8
clone_size: many
cdr3_length: 17
j_call: TRBJ2-3
d_call: TRBD2
cdr3_nt: TGTGCCAGCAGCGTCACCCGTAGCGGGAGAACAGGAGATACGCAGTATTTT
cdr3_aa: CASSVTRSGRTGDTQYF

v_call: TRBV12-3/TRBV12-4
clone_size: many
cdr3_length: 18
j_call: TRBJ1-6
d_call: -
cdr3_nt: TGTGCCAGCAGTTTTGTTGAGTTTGGGGCCAGGGTGGTTTCACCCCTCCACTTT
cdr3_aa: CASSFVEFGARVVSPLHF

v_call: TRBV30
clone_size: many
cdr3_length: 11
j_call: TRBJ2-3
d_call: -
cdr3_nt: TGTGCCTGGAGTGTCACAGATACGCAGTATTTT
cdr3_aa: CAWSVTDTQYF

v_call: TRBV6-1
clone_size: many
cdr3_length: 14
j_call: TRBJ1-4
d_call: TRBD1
cdr3_nt: TGTGCCAGCAGTCCCGGGACAGGGCTTGAAAAACTGTTTTTT
cdr3_aa: CASSPGTGLEKLFF

v_call: TRBV25-1
clone_size: many
cdr3_length: 14
j_call: TRBJ1-2
d_call: -
cdr3_nt: TGTGCCAGCAGTGAGGACGGGGTGACCTATGGCTACACCTTC
cdr3_aa: CASSEDGVTYGYTF

v_call: TRBV30
clone_size: many
cdr3_length: 13
j_call: TRBJ1-2
d_call: -
cdr3_nt: TGTGCCTGGAGTGACAAATCTAACTATGGCTACACCTTC
cdr3_aa: CAWSDKSNYGYTF

v_call: TRBV4-2
clone_size: few
cdr3_length: 16
j_call: TRBJ2-2
d_call: TRBD2
cdr3_nt: TGTGCCAGCAGCCAAGCTCGCGGGAGTAGCACCGGGGAGCTGTTTTTT
cdr3_aa: CASSQARGSSTGELFF

v_call: TRBV11-2
clone_size: many
cdr3_length: 14
j_call: TRBJ2-1
d_call: TRBD1
cdr3_nt: TGTGCCAGCAGCCAAGACAGGGGGCAAGGTGAGCAGTTCTTC
cdr3_aa: CASSQDRGQGEQFF

v_call: TRBV6-2/TRBV6-3
clone_size: -
cdr3_length: 16
j_call: TRBJ1-5
d_call: -
cdr3_nt: TGTGCCAGCAGTTATTCTTTCAGGGTCAGCAATCAGCCCCAGCATTTT
cdr3_aa: CASSYSFRVSNQPQHF

v_call: TRBV20-1
clone_size: many
cdr3_length: 11
j_call: TRBJ1-4
d_call: -
cdr3_nt: TGCAGTGCTAGTAATGCGGAAAAACTGTTTTTT
cdr3_aa: CSASNAEKLFF

v_call: TRBV7-8
clone_size: medium-sized
cdr3_length: 13
j_call: TRBJ2-3
d_call: -
cdr3_nt: TGTGCCAGCAGCCCACCTAGAAAAGATACGCAGTATTTT
cdr3_aa: CASSPPRKDTQYF

v_call: TRBV6-1
clone_size: many
cdr3_length: 15
j_call: TRBJ1-6
d_call: -
cdr3_nt: TGTGCCAGCAGGTCGGGTGTGGGAATTGGTTCACCCCTCCACTTT
cdr3_aa: CASRSGVGIGSPLHF

v_call: TRBV24-1
clone_size: many
cdr3_length: 15
j_call: TRBJ1-2
d_call: -
cdr3_nt: TGTGCCACCAGCGACAGGACGCCCGGCACTAGCGGCTACACCTTC
cdr3_aa: CATSDRTPGTSGYTF

v_call: TRBV4-3
clone_size: many
cdr3_length: 17
j_call: TRBJ2-1
d_call: TRBD2
cdr3_nt: TGCGCCAGCAGCCAAGATCGAGGACTAGCGAGCTACAATGAGCAGTTCTTC
cdr3_aa: CASSQDRGLASYNEQFF

v_call: TRBV4-1
clone_size: few
cdr3_length: 13
j_call: TRBJ1-2
d_call: -
cdr3_nt: TGCGCCAGCAGCCAAGATATGGCATACGGCTACACCTTC
cdr3_aa: CASSQDMAYGYTF

v_call: TRBV7-8
clone_size: -
cdr3_length: 16
j_call: TRBJ1-1
d_call: -
cdr3_nt: TGTGCCAGCAGCTCTTTGTCCCGGGAGAGGAACACTGAAGCTTTCTTT
cdr3_aa: CASSSLSRERNTEAFF

v_call: TRBV20-1
clone_size: many
cdr3_length: 15
j_call: TRBJ2-1
d_call: TRBD2
cdr3_nt: TGCAGGGTGGGACTAGCGGGACCTTCCTACAATGAGCAGTTCTTC
cdr3_aa: CRVGLAGPSYNEQFF

v_call: TRBV7-8
clone_size: many
cdr3_length: 15
j_call: TRBJ1-6
d_call: -
cdr3_nt: TGTGCCAGCAGCTTATTCAGAGCCTATAATTCACCCCTCCACTTT
cdr3_aa: CASSLFRAYNSPLHF

v_call: TRBV6-1
clone_size: many
cdr3_length: 18
j_call: TRBJ2-1
d_call: -
cdr3_nt: TGTGCCAGCAGTGAAGCCAGACTTGGGTCCGTCTCCTACAATGAGCAGTTCTTC
cdr3_aa: CASSEARLGSVSYNEQFF

v_call: TRBV3-1
clone_size: many
cdr3_length: 13
j_call: TRBJ2-5
d_call: TRBD1
cdr3_nt: TGTGCCAGCAGCCAAGCCCCGACAGGGCGCCCGTACTTC
cdr3_aa: CASSQAPTGRPYF

v_call: TRBV30
clone_size: -
cdr3_length: 18
j_call: TRBJ1-5
d_call: TRBD1
cdr3_nt: TGTGCCTGGAGTGTCCGTGGACAGGGGCTTTATAGCAATCAGCCCCAGCATTTT
cdr3_aa: CAWSVRGQGLYSNQPQHF

v_call: TRBV7-6
clone_size: medium-sized
cdr3_length: 16
j_call: TRBJ2-3
d_call: TRBD1
cdr3_nt: TGTGCCAGCAGCTTTACTTACAGGGGGCTCACAGATACGCAGTATTTT
cdr3_aa: CASSFTYRGLTDTQYF

v_call: TRBV20-1
clone_size: many
cdr3_length: 16
j_call: TRBJ1-4
d_call: -
cdr3_nt: TGCAGTGCTAGAGGGATCGGGGGCCCAACTAATGAAAAACTGTTTTTT
cdr3_aa: CSARGIGGPTNEKLFF

v_call: TRBV15
clone_size: -
cdr3_length: 14
j_call: TRBJ2-3
d_call: -
cdr3_nt: TGTGCCACCAGCAGACTGAGACGAGCAGATACGCAGTATTTT
cdr3_aa: CATSRLRRADTQYF

v_call: TRBV10-3
clone_size: many
cdr3_length: 14
j_call: TRBJ2-1
d_call: -
cdr3_nt: TGTGCCATCAGCTACCGGGACCAAAACAATGAGCAGTTCTTC
cdr3_aa: CAISYRDQNNEQFF

v_call: TRBV6-5
clone_size: many
cdr3_length: 11
j_call: TRBJ2-3
d_call: -
cdr3_nt: TGTGCCAGCAGTTCGTCGAATACGCAGTATTTT
cdr3_aa: CASSSSNTQYF

v_call: TRBV5-1
clone_size: many
cdr3_length: 13
j_call: TRBJ1-5
d_call: -
cdr3_nt: TGCGCCAGCAGCTTGGACACAAATCAGCCCCAGCATTTT
cdr3_aa: CASSLDTNQPQHF

v_call: TRBV12-5
clone_size: many
cdr3_length: 13
j_call: TRBJ2-3
d_call: -
cdr3_nt: TGTGCTAGTGGTTTGTCGGAGGCAGATACGCAGTATTTT
cdr3_aa: CASGLSEADTQYF

v_call: TRBV29-1
clone_size: many
cdr3_length: 15
j_call: TRBJ2-7
d_call: TRBD1
cdr3_nt: TGCAGCGTTGAAATGGAACAGGGGGCGATTTACGAGCAGTACTTC
cdr3_aa: CSVEMEQGAIYEQYF